This TCR beta chain was retrieved from a study of blood T cell repertoires in COVID-19. Across the study: There were acute and convalescent COVID-19 samples, and they came from the United States, Italy and Spain. Sample material is recorded as cDNA or gDNA derived from T cells, B-cell-depleted T cells, or PBMCs.

J gave up 10 bases and V 4 bases, and 13 bases lay outside the gene matches. CDR1 LGHDT and CDR2 YNNKEL come from the germline V gene (reference sequence). The CDR3 loop spans 16 amino acids. In the original processing: Researchers report that nucleated cell counts were estimated from reference gene primer amplification. Libraries were prepared by immunoSEQ multiplex PCR; TCRdb keeps only in-frame clonotypes and omits some of them. V, J and clone size are taken as reported in that table, and D and trimming were inferred from the DNA itself. The table records 65,000 to 70,000 clones, 79% of them present only once.

This TCR was sampled from a human donor in a cohort sampled during active COVID-19. The chain employs TRBV3-1 (or the pseudogene TRBV3-2) and TRBJ1-6; 7 bases agree with TRBD1. The sample comprised peripheral blood. In nucleotides, the CDR3 is TGTGCCAGCAGCCTTCCCGGAGGGGGCGAGCGATCACCCCTCCACTTT. This codes for CASSLPGGGERSPLHF.